This T cell receptor beta chain was identified during a study of blood T cell repertoires in COVID-19. Study-wide context: There were acute and convalescent COVID-19 samples, and they came from the United States, Italy and Spain. T cells, B-cell-depleted T cells, or PBMCs supplied cDNA or gDNA.

Authors' data handling: Using reference gene primer amplification, nucleated cell counts were estimated. Sequencing was performed with immunoSEQ multiplex PCR; in TCRdb, only in-frame clones are kept and a portion is missing. D and trimming come from the DNA, and the V and J calls and clone size come from that table. Of under 300,000 clones listed, 90% are singletons. The trim removed 4 bases at V and 6 bases at J, leaving 7 bases unmatched. The CDR3 extends over 14 amino acids. Looked up from germline, CDR1 is ENHRY and CDR2 is SYGVKD. Seattle patients were enrolled during active infection and followed longitudinally.

Sequencing input: peripheral blood. The receptor's source is a woman aged 55-70 years with COVID-19, enrolled during active disease. This chain joins TRBV10-3 and TRBJ1-2; 8 bases are shared with TRBD1. CDR3: CAISAAGGANGYTF. Written as DNA, the CDR3 is TGTGCCATCAGTGCGGCAGGGGGCGCGAATGGCTACACCTTC.